This is a list of T cell receptor beta chains from one sample in a study of T cell responses to AZD1222 COVID-19 vaccine. Data came from immunoSEQ multiplex PCR; TCRdb stores just in-frame clones and leaves some out. The profile shows 120,000 to 150,000 clones, around 90% of them singletons. The material was peripheral blood, obtained 28 days after the second AZD1222 dose. The origin of the receptors is an adult who received the AZD1222 COVID-19 vaccine. CDR3s include the opening cysteine and the closing phenylalanine or tryptophan. Fields, in order: V gene, J gene, CDR3 protein.

v_call: TRBV5-1
j_call: TRBJ1-4
cdr3_aa: CASSLVSQGRTNEKLFF

v_call: TRBV6-6
j_call: TRBJ2-7
cdr3_aa: CASSVYRNYEQYF

v_call: TRBV13
j_call: TRBJ1-5
cdr3_aa: CASSFRVGQPQHF

v_call: TRBV28
j_call: TRBJ2-3
cdr3_aa: CASSKAGLPGTQYF

v_call: TRBV10-1
j_call: TRBJ2-5
cdr3_aa: CASSEIGLGETQYF

v_call: TRBV25-1
j_call: TRBJ2-5
cdr3_aa: CASSEPGALETQYF

v_call: TRBV21-1
j_call: TRBJ1-5
cdr3_aa: CASFIRDSLFGGQGWSPNQPQHF

v_call: TRBV9
j_call: TRBJ2-3
cdr3_aa: CASSVDLGVASGRTYTDTQYF

v_call: TRBV18
j_call: TRBJ1-2
cdr3_aa: CASSRTGDYGYTF

v_call: TRBV11-3
j_call: TRBJ2-1
cdr3_aa: CASSLGGGSVEQFF

v_call: TRBV5-1
j_call: TRBJ2-3
cdr3_aa: CASSLAPGAGTDTQYF